This entry describes one TCR beta chain. Its antigen is undetermined. Repertoires were generated with immunoSEQ multiplex PCR, while TCRdb's copy carries only in-frame clones and drops some. The repertoire consists of approximately 150,000 clones, with approximately 84% occurring once and the leading ten covering less than 6%. The record originates from a study of cytotoxic CD8 clonotypes in ibrutinib-treated CLL. Study summary: Within the patient group, 11 were relapsed/refractory and roughly 16 treatment-naive, and approximately 17 were IGHV unmutated. Average yields of roughly 260,000 productive templates and 94,082 productive rearrangements characterized the samples.

Study observations and caveats: Sampling schedules were unmatched across sustained-remission and progressing patients.

The source material was PBMCs, sampled after 24 months of ibrutinib treatment. This TCR was recovered from a human donor with chronic lymphocytic leukemia.

The DNA for the CDR3 is TGTGCCAGCAGCGGGAGGACAGGGGGCTCTGAAGCTTTCTTT. Its protein product is CASSGRTGGSEAFF. V gene TRBV9 combines with J gene TRBJ1-1, with 11 bases that match TRBD1. Germline V gene lookup returns CDR1 SGDLS and CDR2 YYNGEE. The CDR3 consists of 14 residues. Trimming at V came to 3 bases and at J to 6 bases, leaving 4 bases not matched to a gene. The variable domain in full, with the rest retrieved from reference TRBV9 and TRBJ1-1, is DSGVTQTPKHLITATGQRVTLRCSPRSGDLSVYWYQQSLDQGLQFLIQYYNGEERAKGNILERFSAQQFPDLHSELNLSSLELGDSALYFCASSGRTGGSEAFFGQGTRLTVV.